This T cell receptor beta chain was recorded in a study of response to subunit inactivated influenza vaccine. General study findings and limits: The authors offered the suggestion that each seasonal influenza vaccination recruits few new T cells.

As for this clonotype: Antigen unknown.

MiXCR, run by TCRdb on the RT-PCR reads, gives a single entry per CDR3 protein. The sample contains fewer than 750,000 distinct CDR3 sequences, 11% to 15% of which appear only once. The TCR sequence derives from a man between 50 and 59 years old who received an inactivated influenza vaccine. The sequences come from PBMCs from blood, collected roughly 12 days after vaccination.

This CDR3 reads CASSYSFPSGSTDTQYF. The CDR3 DNA sequence: TGTGCCAGCAGTTACTCGTTTCCTTCGGGGAGCACAGATACGCAGTATTTT. V and J are TRBV6-5 and TRBJ2-3, with D maybe TRBD2 (5 bases). Germline V CDR1 and CDR2: MNHEY, SVGAGI. Trimming removed 0 bases at V and 0 bases at J, with 13 bases between. The CDR3 has 17 residues.